One sample yielded the 2 T cell receptor beta chains listed below, sequenced in a study of T cells in Graves' hyperthyroidism and ophthalmopathy. RNA transcripts were the template for amplifying TCR beta CDR3 regions. The HTBI primer set was used in a first-round RT-PCR of the TCR CDR3. TCRdb analysed the multiplex PCR reads with MiXCR anew, one entry per CDR3 protein. The sample lists about 740,000 distinct CDR3 sequences; about 14% were seen once. Sequencing was performed on blood. These receptors came from a woman aged 18-29 years with Graves' hyperthyroidism.

This chain's CDR3 is CSVHVTGRSSYEQYF. CDR3 bases: TGCAGCGTACATGTAACAGGGCGCAGCTCCTACGAGCAGTACTTC. The J gene is TRBJ2-7, the V gene TRBV29-1; D possibly corresponds to TRBD1 (6 bases). Germline CDR1 reads SQVTM; CDR2 reads ANQGSEA. The CDR3 consists of 15 residues. The V end was cut by 6 bases, the J end by 0 bases, with 18 bases between.

Concerning this clonotype: This clone may be a read error of a much larger clone one base away. The CDR3 DNA reads TGTGTCACCAGCTCGACAGGGGGGTTCTACTACGAGCAGTACTTC. The encoded protein is CVTSSTGGFYYEQYF. The V call is TRBV15, the J call TRBJ2-7, with 9 bases that match TRBD1. From germline, CDR1 is LNHNV and CDR2 YYDKDF (reference sequence). The length of the CDR3 is 15 residues.